The 2 T cell receptor beta chains below were found in one sample sequenced in a study of T cell responses to AZD1222 COVID-19 vaccine. TCRdb keeps only in-frame clones here, not all; method: immunoSEQ multiplex PCR. The sample gives tens of thousands of clones, 80% of which show up once; roughly 21% is in the top ten. Sequences were derived from peripheral blood, sampled on day 0 of AZD1222 vaccination. Every receptor here comes from an adult in good health.

The CDR3 spells CASSPWGRDNEQFF. CDR3 DNA: TGTGCCAGCTCACCGTGGGGGCGGGACAATGAGCAGTTCTTC. The gene calls are TRBV27 and TRBJ2-1; maybe TRBD1 (6 bases). This CDR3 spans 14 amino acids. From germline, CDR1 is MNHEY and CDR2 SMNVEV (reference sequence). The V and J ends lost 8 bases and 5 bases respectively, with 16 bases between them.

The chain links TRBV7-8 to TRBJ2-2; D possibly corresponds to TRBD1 (6 bases). This CDR3 has 16 amino acids. Germline lookup yields CDR1 SGHVS and CDR2 FQNEAQ. The V end was cut by 10 bases, the J end by 1 base, with 19 bases between. CDR3 nucleotides: TGTGCCACCTCTAAGGCGCACAGGGAGAACACCGGGGAGCTGTTTTTT. Translating it yields CATSKAHRENTGELFF.